This T cell receptor beta chain originates from a study of glioma-infiltrating T cells after dendritic cell vaccination. Whole-study findings and limits: Complete blood and tumor specimen sets were limited to few patients.

Sequencing was performed with immunoSEQ multiplex PCR; in TCRdb, only in-frame clones are kept and a portion is missing. The sample lists just under 60,000 clones, about four fifths occurring once. Specified time point: after dendritic cell vaccination, including at tumor progression/relapse. This CDR3 has 20 residues. The V gene's germline CDR1 is LNHDA and CDR2 SQIVND (reference sequence). Germline trimming cut 0 bases from V and 0 bases from J; bases unmatched to any gene: 13. Details on this clone: The antigen remains unidentified.

This receptor was taken from a human donor with glioblastoma. This specimen was blood, taken after dendritic cell vaccination. The chain combines TRBV19 with TRBJ2-7; TRBD1 matches at 11 bases. CDR3 in amino acids: CASSIDIPGQGEIGSYEQYF. CDR3 in DNA: TGTGCCAGTAGTATAGATATCCCGGGACAGGGGGAGATTGGCTCCTACGAGCAGTACTTC.